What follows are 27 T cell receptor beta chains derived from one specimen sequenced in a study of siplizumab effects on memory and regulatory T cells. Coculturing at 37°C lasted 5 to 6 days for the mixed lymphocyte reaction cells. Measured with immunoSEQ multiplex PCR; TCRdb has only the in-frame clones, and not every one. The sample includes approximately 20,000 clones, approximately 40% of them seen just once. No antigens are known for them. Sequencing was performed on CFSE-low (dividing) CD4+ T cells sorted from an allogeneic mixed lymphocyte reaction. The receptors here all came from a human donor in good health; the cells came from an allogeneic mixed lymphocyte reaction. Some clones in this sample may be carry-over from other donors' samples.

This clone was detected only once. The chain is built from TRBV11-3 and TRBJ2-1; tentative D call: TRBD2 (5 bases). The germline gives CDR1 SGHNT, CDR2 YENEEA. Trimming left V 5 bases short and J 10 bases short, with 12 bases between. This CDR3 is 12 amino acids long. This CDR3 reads CASSHGPGEQFF. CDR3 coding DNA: TGTGCCAGCAGCCACGGGCCGGGGGAGCAGTTCTTC. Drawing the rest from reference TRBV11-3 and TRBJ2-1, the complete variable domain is EAGVVQSPRYKIIEKKQPVAFWCNPISGHNTLYWYLQNLGQGPELLIRYENEEAVDDSQLPKDRFSAERLKGVDSTLKIQPAELGDSAVYLCASSHGPGEQFFGPGTRLTVL.

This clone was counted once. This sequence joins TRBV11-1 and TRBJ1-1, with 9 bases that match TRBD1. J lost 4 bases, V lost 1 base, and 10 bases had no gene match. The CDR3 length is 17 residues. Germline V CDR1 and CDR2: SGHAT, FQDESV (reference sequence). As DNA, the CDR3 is TGTGCCAGCAGCTTAGAACTGGGACAGGGTGGTATCACTGAAGCTTTCTTT. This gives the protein CASSLELGQGGITEAFF.

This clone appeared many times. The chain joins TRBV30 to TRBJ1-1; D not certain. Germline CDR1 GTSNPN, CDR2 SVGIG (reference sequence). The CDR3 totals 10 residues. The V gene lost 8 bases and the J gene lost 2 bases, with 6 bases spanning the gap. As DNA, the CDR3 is TGTGCCCGTAAAAACACTGAAGCTTTCTTT. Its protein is CARKNTEAFF.

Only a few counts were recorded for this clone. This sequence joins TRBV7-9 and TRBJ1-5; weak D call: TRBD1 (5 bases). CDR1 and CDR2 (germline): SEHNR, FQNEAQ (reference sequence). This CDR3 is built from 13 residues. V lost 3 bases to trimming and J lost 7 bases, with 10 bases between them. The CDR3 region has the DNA TGTGCCAGCAGCTTGCGAGGGACCCAGCCCCAGCATTTT. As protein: CASSLRGTQPQHF.

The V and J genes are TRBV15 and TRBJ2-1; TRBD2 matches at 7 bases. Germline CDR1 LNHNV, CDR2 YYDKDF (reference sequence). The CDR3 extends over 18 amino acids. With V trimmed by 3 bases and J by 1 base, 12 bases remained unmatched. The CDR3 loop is CATSREFLAGPSYNEQFF. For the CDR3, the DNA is TGTGCCACCAGCAGGGAATTCTTAGCGGGCCCATCCTACAATGAGCAGTTCTTC.

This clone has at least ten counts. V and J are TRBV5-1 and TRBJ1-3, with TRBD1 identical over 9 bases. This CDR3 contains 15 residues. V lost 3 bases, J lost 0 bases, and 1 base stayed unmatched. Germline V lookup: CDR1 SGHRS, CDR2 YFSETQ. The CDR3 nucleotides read TGCGCCAGCAGCTGGGGACAGGGCTCTGGAAACACCATATATTTT. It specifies CASSWGQGSGNTIYF.

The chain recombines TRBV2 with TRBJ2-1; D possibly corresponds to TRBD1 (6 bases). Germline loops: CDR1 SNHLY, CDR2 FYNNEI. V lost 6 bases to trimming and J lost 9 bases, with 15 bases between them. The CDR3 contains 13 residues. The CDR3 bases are TGTGCCAGCAGCCGGACCAGGGGTAGTGAGCAGTTCTTC. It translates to CASSRTRGSEQFF.

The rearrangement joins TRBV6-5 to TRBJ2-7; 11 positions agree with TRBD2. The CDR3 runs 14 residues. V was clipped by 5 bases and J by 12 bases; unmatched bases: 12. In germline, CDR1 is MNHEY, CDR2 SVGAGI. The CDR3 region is CASSLRGSGGAVYF. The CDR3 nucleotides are TGTGCCAGCAGTCTCAGGGGTAGCGGGGGGGCGGTGTACTTC.

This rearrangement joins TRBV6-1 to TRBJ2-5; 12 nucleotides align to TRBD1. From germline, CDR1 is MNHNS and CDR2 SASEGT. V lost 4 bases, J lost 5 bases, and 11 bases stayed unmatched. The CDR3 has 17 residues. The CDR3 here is CASSVQTGTGGRETQYF. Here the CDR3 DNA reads TGTGCCAGCAGTGTTCAAACCGGGACAGGGGGCCGGGAGACCCAGTACTTC.

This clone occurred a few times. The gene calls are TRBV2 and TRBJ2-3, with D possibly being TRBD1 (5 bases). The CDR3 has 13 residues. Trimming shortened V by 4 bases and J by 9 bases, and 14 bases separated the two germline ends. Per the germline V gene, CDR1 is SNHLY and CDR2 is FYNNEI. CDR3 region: CASSVSGLGTQYF. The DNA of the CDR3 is TGTGCCAGCAGTGTATCAGGGTTAGGCACGCAGTATTTT. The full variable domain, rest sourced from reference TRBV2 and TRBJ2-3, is EPEVTQTPSHQVTQMGQEVILRCVPISNHLYFYWYRQILGQKVEFLVSFYNNEISEKSEIFDDQFSVERPDGSNFTLKIRSTKLEDSAMYFCASSVSGLGTQYFGPGTRLTVL.

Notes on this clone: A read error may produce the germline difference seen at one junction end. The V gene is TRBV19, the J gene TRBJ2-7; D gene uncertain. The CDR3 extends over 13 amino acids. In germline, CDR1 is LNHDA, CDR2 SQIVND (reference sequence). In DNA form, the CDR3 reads TGTGCCAGTAGCATCCAGCCATCCTCCGAGCAGTACTTC. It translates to CASSIQPSSEQYF. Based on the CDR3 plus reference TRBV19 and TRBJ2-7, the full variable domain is DGGITQSPKYLFRKEGQNVTLSCEQNLNHDAMYWYRQDPGQGLRLIYYSQIVNDFQKGDIAEGYSVSREKKESFPLTVTSAQKNPTAFYLCASSIQPSSEQYFGPGTRLTVT.

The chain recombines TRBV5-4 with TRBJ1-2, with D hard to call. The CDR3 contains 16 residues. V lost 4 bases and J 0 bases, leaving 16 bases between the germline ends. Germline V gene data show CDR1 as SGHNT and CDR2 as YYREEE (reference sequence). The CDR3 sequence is CASSLGNSHSNYGYTF. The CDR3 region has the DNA TGTGCCAGCAGCCTTGGTAACTCTCATTCTAACTATGGCTACACCTTC.

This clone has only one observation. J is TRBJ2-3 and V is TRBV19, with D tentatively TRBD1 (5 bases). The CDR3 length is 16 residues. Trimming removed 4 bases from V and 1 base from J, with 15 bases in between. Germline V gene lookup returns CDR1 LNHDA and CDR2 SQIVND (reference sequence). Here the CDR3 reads CASSTAWGIGTDTQYF. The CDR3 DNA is TGTGCCAGTAGTACCGCCTGGGGCATCGGCACAGATACGCAGTATTTT.

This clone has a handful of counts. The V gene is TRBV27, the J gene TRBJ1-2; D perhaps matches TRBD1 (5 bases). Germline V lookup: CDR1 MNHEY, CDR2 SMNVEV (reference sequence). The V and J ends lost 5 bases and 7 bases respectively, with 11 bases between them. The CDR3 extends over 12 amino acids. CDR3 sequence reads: CASSPAGGGYTF. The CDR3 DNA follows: TGTGCCAGCAGTCCTGCGGGGGGTGGCTACACCTTC.

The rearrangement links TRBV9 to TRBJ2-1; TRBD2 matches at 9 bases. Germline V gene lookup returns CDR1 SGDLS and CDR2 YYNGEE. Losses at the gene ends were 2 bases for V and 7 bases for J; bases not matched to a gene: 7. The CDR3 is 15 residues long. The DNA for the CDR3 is TGTGCCAGCAGCGTGTTAGCGGGAGTTCGGAATGAGCAGTTCTTC. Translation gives CASSVLAGVRNEQFF. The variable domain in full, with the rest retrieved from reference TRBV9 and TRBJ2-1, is DSGVTQTPKHLITATGQRVTLRCSPRSGDLSVYWYQQSLDQGLQFLIQYYNGEERAKGNILERFSAQQFPDLHSELNLSSLELGDSALYFCASSVLAGVRNEQFFGPGTRLTVL.

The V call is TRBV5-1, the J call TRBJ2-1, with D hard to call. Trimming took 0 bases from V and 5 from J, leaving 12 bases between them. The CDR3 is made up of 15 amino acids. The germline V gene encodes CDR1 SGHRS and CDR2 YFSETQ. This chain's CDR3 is CASSLESRNHNEQFF. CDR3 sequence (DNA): TGCGCCAGCAGCTTGGAGTCTAGAAACCACAATGAGCAGTTCTTC.

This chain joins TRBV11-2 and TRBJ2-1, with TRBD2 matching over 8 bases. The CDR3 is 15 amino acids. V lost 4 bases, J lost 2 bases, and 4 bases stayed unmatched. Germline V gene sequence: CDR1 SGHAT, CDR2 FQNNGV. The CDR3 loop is CASSSAGVAYNEQFF. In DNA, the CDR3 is TGTGCCAGCAGCTCAGCGGGAGTTGCCTACAATGAGCAGTTCTTC.

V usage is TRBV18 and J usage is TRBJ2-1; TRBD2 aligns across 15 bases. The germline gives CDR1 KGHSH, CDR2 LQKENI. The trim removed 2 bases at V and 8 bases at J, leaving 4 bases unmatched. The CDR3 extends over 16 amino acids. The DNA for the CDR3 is TGTGCCAGCTCACCAGCCGGACTAGCGGGAGGGGATGAGCAGTTCTTC. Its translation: CASSPAGLAGGDEQFF.

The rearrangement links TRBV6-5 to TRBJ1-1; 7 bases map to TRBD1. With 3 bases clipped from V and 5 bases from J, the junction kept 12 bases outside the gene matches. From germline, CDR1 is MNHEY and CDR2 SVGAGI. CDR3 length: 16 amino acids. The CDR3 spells CASSYSYRGMRTEAFF. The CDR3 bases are TGTGCCAGCAGTTATTCTTACAGGGGAATGCGGACTGAAGCTTTCTTT.

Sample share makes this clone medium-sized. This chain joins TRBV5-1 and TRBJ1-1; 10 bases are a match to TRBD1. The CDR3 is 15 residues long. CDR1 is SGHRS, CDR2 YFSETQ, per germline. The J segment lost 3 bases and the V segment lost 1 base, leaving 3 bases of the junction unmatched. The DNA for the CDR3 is TGCGCCAGCAGCTTGTTTGGGACAGGGGACACTGAAGCTTTCTTT. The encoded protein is CASSLFGTGDTEAFF. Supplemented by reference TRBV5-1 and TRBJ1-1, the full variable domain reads KAGVTQTPRYLIKTRGQQVTLSCSPISGHRSVSWYQQTPGQGLQFLFEYFSETQRNKGNFPGRFSGRQFSNSRSEMNVSTLELGDSALYLCASSLFGTGDTEAFFGQGTRLTVV.

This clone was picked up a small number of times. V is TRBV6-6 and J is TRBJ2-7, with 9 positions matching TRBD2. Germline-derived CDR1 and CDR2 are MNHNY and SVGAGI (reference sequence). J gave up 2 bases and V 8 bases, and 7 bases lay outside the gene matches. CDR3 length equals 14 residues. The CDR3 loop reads CASGGGGSPYEQYF. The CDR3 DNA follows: TGTGCCAGCGGCGGGGGGGGCAGTCCCTACGAGCAGTACTTC.

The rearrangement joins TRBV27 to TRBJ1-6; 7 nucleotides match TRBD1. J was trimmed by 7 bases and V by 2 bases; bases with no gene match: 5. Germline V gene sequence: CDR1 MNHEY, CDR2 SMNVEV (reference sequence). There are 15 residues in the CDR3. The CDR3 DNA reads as TGTGCCAGCAGTTTAGACAGGGCTTGGAATTCACCCCTCCACTTT. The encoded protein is CASSLDRAWNSPLHF.

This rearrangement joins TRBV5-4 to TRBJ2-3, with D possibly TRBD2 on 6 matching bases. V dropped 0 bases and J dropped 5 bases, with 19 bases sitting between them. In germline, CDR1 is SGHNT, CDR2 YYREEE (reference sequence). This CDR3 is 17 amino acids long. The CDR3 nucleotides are TGTGCCAGCAGCTTGGATGAGGGAGGCGGGGCGGGAGATACGCAGTATTTT. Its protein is CASSLDEGGGAGDTQYF.

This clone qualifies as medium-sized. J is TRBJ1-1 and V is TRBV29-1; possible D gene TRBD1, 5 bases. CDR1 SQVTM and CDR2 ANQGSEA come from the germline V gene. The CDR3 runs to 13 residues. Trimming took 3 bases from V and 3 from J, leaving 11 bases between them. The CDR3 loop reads CSVDREGDTEAFF. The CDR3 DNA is TGCAGCGTTGACAGGGAAGGGGACACTGAAGCTTTCTTT.

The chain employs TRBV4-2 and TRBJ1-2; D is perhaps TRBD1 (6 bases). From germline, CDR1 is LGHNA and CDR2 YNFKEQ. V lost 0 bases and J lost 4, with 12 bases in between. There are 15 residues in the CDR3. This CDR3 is CASSQDRGLFYGYTF. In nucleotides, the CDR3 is TGTGCCAGCAGCCAAGACAGGGGCCTTTTCTATGGCTACACCTTC.

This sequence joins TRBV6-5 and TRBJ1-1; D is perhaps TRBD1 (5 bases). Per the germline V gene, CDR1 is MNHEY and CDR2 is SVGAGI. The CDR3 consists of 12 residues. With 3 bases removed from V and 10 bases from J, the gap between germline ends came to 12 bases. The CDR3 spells CASSYARDGAFF. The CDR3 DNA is TGTGCCAGCAGTTATGCCCGGGACGGAGCTTTCTTT.

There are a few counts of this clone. CDR3: CAWSVLSLRVEQFF. DNA for the CDR3: TGTGCCTGGAGTGTATTGTCCCTCCGGGTTGAGCAGTTCTTC. The V and J genes are TRBV30 and TRBJ2-1; no definite D call. Per germline, CDR1 GTSNPN and CDR2 SVGIG (reference sequence). Trimming cost V 0 bases and J 9 bases, with 15 bases left between them. The CDR3 contains 14 residues. The complete variable domain, with remaining parts taken from reference TRBV30 and TRBJ2-1, reads SQTIHQWPATLVQPVGSPLSLECTVEGTSNPNLYWYRQAAGRGLQLLFYSVGIGQISSEVPQNLSASRPQDRQFILSSKKLLLSDSGFYLCAWSVLSLRVEQFFGPGTRLTVL.